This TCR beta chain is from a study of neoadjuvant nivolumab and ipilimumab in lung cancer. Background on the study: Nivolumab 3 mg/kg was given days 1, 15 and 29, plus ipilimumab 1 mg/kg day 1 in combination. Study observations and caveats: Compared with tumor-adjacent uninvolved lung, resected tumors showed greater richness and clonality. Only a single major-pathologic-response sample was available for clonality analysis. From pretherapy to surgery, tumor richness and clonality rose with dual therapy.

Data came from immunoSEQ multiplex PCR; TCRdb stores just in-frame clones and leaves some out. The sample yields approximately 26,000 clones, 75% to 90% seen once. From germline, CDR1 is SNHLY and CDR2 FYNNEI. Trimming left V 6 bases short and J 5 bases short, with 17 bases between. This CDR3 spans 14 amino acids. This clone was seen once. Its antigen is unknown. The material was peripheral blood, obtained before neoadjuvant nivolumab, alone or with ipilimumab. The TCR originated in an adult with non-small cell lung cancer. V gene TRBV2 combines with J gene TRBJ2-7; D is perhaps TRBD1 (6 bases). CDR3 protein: CASRPGPGADEQYF. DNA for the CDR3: TGTGCCAGCAGACCGGGACCAGGGGCCGACGAGCAGTACTTC.